A single sample is the source of the 10 T cell receptor beta chains below, sequenced in a study of T-cell reconstitution after alpha-beta-depleted transplantation in children. During its preparation, the TCRbeta library received unique molecular identifiers. Via MiXCR, TCRdb re-called the PCR reads, giving one row per CDR3 protein. The sample carries a few hundred thousand distinct CDR3 sequences, 27% recorded once. The specimen comprised PBMCs, sampled before TCRalphabeta/CD19-depleted stem cell transplant. These receptors were collected from a boy less than two years old with Wiskott-Aldrich syndrome, due to receive a stem cell transplant.

This clonotype was seen only a few times. The rearrangement links TRBV9 to TRBJ2-5; 12 bases map to TRBD2. CDR1 is SGDLS, CDR2 YYNGEE, per germline. After removal of 4 bases from V and 4 bases from J, the junction contained 2 bases not matched to a gene. The CDR3 is 14 amino acids. The CDR3 region has the DNA TGTGCCAGCAGCCGGGGACTAGCGGGAGAGACCCAGTACTTC. Translation gives CASSRGLAGETQYF.

This clonotype was observed a handful of times. The chain is built from TRBV10-3 and TRBJ2-5; the D gene could be TRBD1 or TRBD2 (5 bases each). CDR1 is ENHRY, CDR2 SYGVKD, per germline. V lost 2 bases and J lost 5, with 9 bases in between. The CDR3 has 13 amino acids. The CDR3: CAISEGGVETQYF. CDR3 coding DNA: TGTGCCATCAGTGAGGGGGGAGTGGAGACCCAGTACTTC.

This clonotype appeared a few times. The chain employs TRBV18 and TRBJ1-1; D might be TRBD1 (6 bases). Deletions cut 2 bases from V and 4 bases from J, with 11 bases between. This CDR3 is built from 14 residues. CDR1 is KGHSH, CDR2 LQKENI, per germline. As DNA, the CDR3 is TGTGCCAGCTCACCAATCGTAGGGGGCACTGAAGCTTTCTTT. Protein product: CASSPIVGGTEAFF.

This clonotype was counted a few times. The chain links TRBV7-9 to TRBJ2-3, with 10 bases aligning to TRBD2. Trimming removed 8 bases from V and 3 bases from J; junction bases left unmatched: 11. Germline CDR1 and CDR2: SEHNR and FQNEAQ (reference sequence). The CDR3 is 16 amino acids. The CDR3 sequence is CASRLAPTSGTDTQYF. The CDR3 bases are TGTGCCAGCCGCCTCGCCCCGACTAGCGGGACAGATACGCAGTATTTT.

The chain combines TRBV5-1 with TRBJ2-5; the D is unclear. Trimming left V 1 base short and J 5 bases short, with 15 bases between. This CDR3 is 15 amino acids long. Germline-derived CDR1 and CDR2 are SGHRS and YFSETQ. The CDR3 region is CASSLYNGFGETQYF. CDR3 DNA sequence: TGCGCCAGCAGCTTGTATAACGGCTTCGGGGAGACCCAGTACTTC.

V and J are TRBV5-1 and TRBJ2-7; possibly TRBD1 for D (5 bases). This CDR3 region has 13 residues. CDR1 is SGHRS and CDR2 is YFSETQ in the germline V gene. V was pared by 3 bases and J by 1 base, with 8 bases between. The CDR3 is CASSYTGSYEQYF. The DNA for the CDR3 is TGCGCCAGCAGCTATACAGGTTCCTACGAGCAGTACTTC.

This chain connects TRBV10-3 to TRBJ2-7, with 8 bases that match TRBD1. CDR1 and CDR2 from the germline V gene are ENHRY and SYGVKD. Unmatched junction bases numbered 7, after V lost 7 bases and J lost 5 bases. The CDR3 extends over 13 amino acids. This chain's CDR3 is CAIMGGRGHEQYF. DNA of the CDR3: TGTGCCATCATGGGGGGCAGGGGGCACGAGCAGTACTTC.

The genes are TRBV4-2 and TRBJ2-3, with 9 bases that match TRBD2. This CDR3 has 16 amino acids. After removal of 1 base from V and 3 bases from J, the junction contained 5 bases not matched to a gene. Germline CDR1 LGHNA, CDR2 YNFKEQ. Here the CDR3 reads CASSQGIAGVTDTQYF. CDR3 coding DNA: TGTGCCAGCAGCCAAGGGATAGCGGGAGTGACAGATACGCAGTATTTT.

This chain uses TRBV15 with TRBJ2-7; tentative D call: TRBD1 (6 bases). CDR1 LNHNV and CDR2 YYDKDF come from the germline V gene (reference sequence). The V end lost 0 bases, the J end lost 1 base, and 13 bases lay between the germline ends. The CDR3 sequence is 16 residues long. The CDR3 protein is CATSRDEGRGSYEQYF. For the CDR3, the DNA is TGTGCCACCAGCAGAGATGAGGGCAGGGGATCCTACGAGCAGTACTTC.

A word on this clonotype: Its ends do not fully match the called genes, so a read error is possible. J is TRBJ1-5 and V is TRBV5-1; TRBD1 aligns across 9 bases. The germline V gene has CDR1 SGHRS and CDR2 YFSETQ. This CDR3 has 14 residues. The CDR3 sequence is CDSSRGQGDQPQHF. The DNA for the CDR3 is TGCGACAGCAGCCGGGGACAGGGAGATCAGCCCCAGCATTTT.